Below, 3 T cell receptor beta chains from the same sample are listed, as sequenced in a study of monozygotic twins with inflammatory bowel disease. TCRdb re-called the 5' RACE reads and shows each CDR3 protein once, DNA omitted. The sample holds approximately 400,000 distinct CDR3 sequences. The specimen sequenced was blood. These receptor sequences come from a human donor with ulcerative colitis or Crohn's disease, or a healthy co-twin of an affected twin (not recorded which).

CDR3 in amino acids: CATSRDQGAYNEQFF. The chain couples TRBV15 to TRBJ2-1; TCRdb's D call, TRBD1, is unchecked because there is no DNA. The CDR3 totals 15 residues. The germline CDR1 and CDR2 sequences are LNHNV and YYDKDF (reference sequence).

This chain connects TRBV12-3 or TRBV12-4 to TRBJ2-6; no DNA is available, so the TRBD1 call from TCRdb remains unchecked. The CDR3 is 15 amino acids. Here the CDR3 reads CASSNRGRGANVLTF.

The chain couples TRBV5-6 to TRBJ2-1; checking the TCRdb D call of TRBD1 is not possible without DNA. The germline CDR1 and CDR2 sequences are SGHDT and YYEEEE. The CDR3 spans 15 residues. CDR3 region: CASSLGQGAGNEQFF.